The 8 T cell receptor beta chains below all came from one sample that was sequenced in a study of T cells in Graves' hyperthyroidism and ophthalmopathy. Amplification of TCR beta CDR3 regions used RNA as the template. A first-round RT-PCR of the TCR CDR3 used the HTBI primer set. MiXCR was run by TCRdb on the multiplex PCR reads, yielding one entry per CDR3 protein. The data show 350,000 or so distinct CDR3 sequences, approximately 18% seen once. Sequencing was carried out using blood. These receptors all stem from a woman aged 40 to 55 with Graves' ophthalmopathy.

This chain links TRBV6-5 with TRBJ2-5; 9 positions agree with TRBD1. In germline, CDR1 is MNHEY, CDR2 SVGAGI. This CDR3 contains 14 residues. V was pared by 2 bases and J by 5 bases, with 3 bases of the junction left unmatched. CDR3 DNA: TGTGCCAGCAGTTACGGGACAGGGAGGGAGACCCAGTACTTC. Amino acid sequence: CASSYGTGRETQYF.

At least ten counts were recorded for this clonotype. V gene TRBV2 combines with J gene TRBJ1-1; D gene ambiguous. Germline CDR1 SNHLY, CDR2 FYNNEI. The CDR3 extends over 13 amino acids. V was pared by 6 bases and J by 1 base, with 9 bases between. This chain's CDR3 is CASRVVPNTEAFF. In DNA form, the CDR3 reads TGTGCCAGCAGAGTCGTACCGAACACTGAAGCTTTCTTT.

This clonotype was observed at least ten times. At one boundary the junction diverges from the germline segment, which might be a read error. The chain couples TRBV7-7 to TRBJ2-2; TRBD2 aligns across 10 bases. This CDR3 has 17 residues. Germline V gene data show CDR1 as SSHAT and CDR2 as FNYEAQ (reference sequence). The CDR3 nucleotides are TGTGCTAGCAGCTTAGCAGCGGTAGCGGGAGGATCCGGGGAGCTGTTTTTT. Residues: CASSLAAVAGGSGELFF. The full variable domain, its missing parts supplied by reference TRBV7-7 and TRBJ2-2, is GAGVSQSPRYKVTKRGQDVTLRCDPISSHATLYWYQQALGQGPEFLTYFNYEAQPDKSGLPSDRFSAERPEGSISTLTIQRTEQRDSAMYRCASSLAAVAGGSGELFFGEGSRLTVL.

This clonotype appeared many times. The V call is TRBV6-1, the J call TRBJ2-7, with TRBD2 as a possible D gene (5 bases). The germline CDR1 and CDR2 sequences are MNHNS and SASEGT. Trimming cost V 2 bases and J 6 bases, with 14 bases left between them. The CDR3 has 14 amino acids. This CDR3 reads CASSEYQAGIEQYF. The CDR3 DNA reads TGTGCCAGCAGTGAATATCAGGCCGGGATCGAGCAGTACTTC.

This clonotype was detected many times. V is TRBV6-5 and J is TRBJ2-7; weak D call: TRBD2 (5 bases). The germline V gene encodes CDR1 MNHEY and CDR2 SVGAGI. With 2 bases removed from V and 12 bases from J, the gap between germline ends came to 11 bases. CDR3 length: 11 amino acids. The CDR3 nucleotides are TGTGCCAGCAGTTACATGGGGAGCCGGTACTTC. As protein: CASSYMGSRYF.

The rearrangement links TRBV12-3 or TRBV12-4 to TRBJ1-2; TRBD1 matches at 7 bases. V trimming: 6 bases; J trimming: 5 bases; junction bases outside the gene matches: 15. The CDR3 is 16 amino acids. CDR3 bases: TGTGCCAGCAGCCTTCATCGGGACAGCCGACCGTATGGCTACACCTTC. Its translation is CASSLHRDSRPYGYTF.

This clonotype occurred many times. The V gene is TRBV6-2 or TRBV6-3, the J gene TRBJ2-5; 8 positions match TRBD2. The trim removed 10 bases at V and 5 bases at J, leaving 3 bases unmatched. Germline V gene lookup returns CDR1 MNHEY and CDR2 SVGEGT. This CDR3 region has 11 residues. CDR3 in amino acids: CATTSGETQYF. CDR3 bases: TGTGCCACAACTAGCGGTGAGACCCAGTACTTC.

This clonotype was seen repeatedly, ten times or more. V and J are TRBV27 and TRBJ1-1, with 7 bases matching TRBD1. With 2 bases clipped from V and 7 bases from J, the junction kept 4 bases outside the gene matches. Germline CDR1 MNHEY, CDR2 SMNVEV (reference sequence). The CDR3 is 13 residues long. CDR3 nucleotides: TGTGCCAGCAGTTTAAGGGACAGCTATGAAGCTTTCTTT. This sequence encodes CASSLRDSYEAFF.